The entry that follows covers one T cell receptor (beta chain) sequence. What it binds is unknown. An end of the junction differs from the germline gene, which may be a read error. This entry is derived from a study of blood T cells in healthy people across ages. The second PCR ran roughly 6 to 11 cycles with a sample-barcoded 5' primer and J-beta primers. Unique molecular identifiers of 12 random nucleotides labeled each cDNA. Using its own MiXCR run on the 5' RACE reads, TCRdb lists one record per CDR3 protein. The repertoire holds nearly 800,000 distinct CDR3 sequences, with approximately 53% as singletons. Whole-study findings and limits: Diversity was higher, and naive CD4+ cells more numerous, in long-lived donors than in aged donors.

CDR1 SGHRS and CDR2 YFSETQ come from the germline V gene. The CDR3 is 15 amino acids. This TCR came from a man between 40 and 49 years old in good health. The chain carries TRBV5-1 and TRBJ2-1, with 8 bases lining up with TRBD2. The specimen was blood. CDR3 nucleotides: TGTGCCAGCAGCTGGGGACTAGACCCCAACAATGAGCAGTTCTTC. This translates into CASSWGLDPNNEQFF.